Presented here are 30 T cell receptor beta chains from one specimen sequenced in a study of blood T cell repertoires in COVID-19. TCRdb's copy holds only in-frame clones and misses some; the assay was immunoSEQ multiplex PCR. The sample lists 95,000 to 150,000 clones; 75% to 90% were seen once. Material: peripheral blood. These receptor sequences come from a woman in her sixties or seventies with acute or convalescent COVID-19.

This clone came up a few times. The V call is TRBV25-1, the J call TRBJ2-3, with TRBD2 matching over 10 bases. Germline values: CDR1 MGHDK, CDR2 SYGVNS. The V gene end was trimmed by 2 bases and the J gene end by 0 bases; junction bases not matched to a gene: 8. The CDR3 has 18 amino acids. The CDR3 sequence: CASSETRVSGGSTDTQYF. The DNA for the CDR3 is TGTGCCAGCAGTGAAACGCGGGTTAGCGGGGGGAGCACAGATACGCAGTATTTT.

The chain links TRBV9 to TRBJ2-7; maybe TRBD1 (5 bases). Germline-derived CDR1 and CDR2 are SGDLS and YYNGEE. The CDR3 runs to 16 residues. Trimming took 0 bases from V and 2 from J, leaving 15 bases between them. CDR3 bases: TGTGCCAGCAGCGTAGGTCCGTGGTCCAGGGCCTACGAGCAGTACTTC. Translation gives CASSVGPWSRAYEQYF.

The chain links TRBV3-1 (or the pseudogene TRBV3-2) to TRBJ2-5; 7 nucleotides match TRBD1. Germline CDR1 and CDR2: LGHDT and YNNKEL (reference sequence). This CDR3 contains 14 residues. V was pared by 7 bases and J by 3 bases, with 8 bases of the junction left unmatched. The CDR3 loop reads CASNYFGTEETQYF. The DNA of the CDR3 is TGTGCCAGCAACTATTTTGGGACAGAAGAGACCCAGTACTTC.

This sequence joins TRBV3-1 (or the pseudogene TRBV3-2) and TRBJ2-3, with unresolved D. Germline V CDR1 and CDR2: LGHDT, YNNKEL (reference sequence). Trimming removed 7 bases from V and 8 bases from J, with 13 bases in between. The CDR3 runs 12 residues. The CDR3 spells CASTSPVSTQYF. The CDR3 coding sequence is TGTGCCAGCACCTCGCCGGTTAGTACGCAGTATTTT.

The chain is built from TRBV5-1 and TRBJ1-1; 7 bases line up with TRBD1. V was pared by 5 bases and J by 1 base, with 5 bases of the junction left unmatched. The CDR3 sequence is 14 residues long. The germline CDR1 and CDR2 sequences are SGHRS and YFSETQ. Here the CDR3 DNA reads TGCGCCAGCAGTTCTGACAGGGAGAACACTGAAGCTTTCTTT. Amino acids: CASSSDRENTEAFF. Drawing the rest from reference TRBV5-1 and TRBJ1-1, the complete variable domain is KAGVTQTPRYLIKTRGQQVTLSCSPISGHRSVSWYQQTPGQGLQFLFEYFSETQRNKGNFPGRFSGRQFSNSRSEMNVSTLELGDSALYLCASSSDRENTEAFFGQGTRLTVV.

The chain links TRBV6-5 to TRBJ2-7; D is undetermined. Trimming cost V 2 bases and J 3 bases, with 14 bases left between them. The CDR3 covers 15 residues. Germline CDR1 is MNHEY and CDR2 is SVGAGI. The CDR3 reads CASSYGAFPIYEQYF. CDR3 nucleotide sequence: TGTGCCAGCAGTTACGGAGCTTTCCCCATCTACGAGCAGTACTTC.

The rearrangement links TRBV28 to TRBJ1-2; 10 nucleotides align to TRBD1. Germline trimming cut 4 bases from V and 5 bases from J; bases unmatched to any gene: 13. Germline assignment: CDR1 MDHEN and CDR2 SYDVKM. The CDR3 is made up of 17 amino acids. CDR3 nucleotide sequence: TGTGCCAGCAGTTCCCCCGGGACAGGGGAGGTTCGGTATGGCTACACCTTC. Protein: CASSSPGTGEVRYGYTF.

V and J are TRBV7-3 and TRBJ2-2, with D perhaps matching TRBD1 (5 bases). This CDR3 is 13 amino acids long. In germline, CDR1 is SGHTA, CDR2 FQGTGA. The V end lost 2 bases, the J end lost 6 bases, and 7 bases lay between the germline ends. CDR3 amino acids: CASSLQGAGELFF. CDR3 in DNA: TGTGCCAGCAGCTTACAAGGGGCCGGGGAGCTGTTTTTT.

CDR3 region: CASRQGWVENTEAFF. The DNA of the CDR3 is TGTGCCAGCAGACAGGGTTGGGTCGAGAACACTGAAGCTTTCTTT. This chain uses TRBV3-1 (or the pseudogene TRBV3-2) with TRBJ1-1; a possible D gene is TRBD1 (6 bases). Trimming removed 6 bases from V and 1 base from J, with 15 bases in between. The CDR3 has 15 residues. Germline values: CDR1 LGHDT, CDR2 YNNKEL (reference sequence).

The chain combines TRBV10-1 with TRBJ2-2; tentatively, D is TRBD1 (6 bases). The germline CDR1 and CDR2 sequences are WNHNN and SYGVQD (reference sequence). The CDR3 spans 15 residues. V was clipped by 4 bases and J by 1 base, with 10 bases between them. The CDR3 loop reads CASSGGQLNTGELFF. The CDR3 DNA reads TGCGCCAGCAGTGGGGGACAATTGAACACCGGGGAGCTGTTTTTT.

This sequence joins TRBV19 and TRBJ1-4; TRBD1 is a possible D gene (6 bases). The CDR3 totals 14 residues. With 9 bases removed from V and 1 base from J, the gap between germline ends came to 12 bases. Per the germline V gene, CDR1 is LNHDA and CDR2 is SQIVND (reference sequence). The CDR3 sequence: CASGGAGTNEKLFF. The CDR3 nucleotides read TGTGCCAGCGGGGGGGCTGGAACTAATGAAAAACTGTTTTTT.

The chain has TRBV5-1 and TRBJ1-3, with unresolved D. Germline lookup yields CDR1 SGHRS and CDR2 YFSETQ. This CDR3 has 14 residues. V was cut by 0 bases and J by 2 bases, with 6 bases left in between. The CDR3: CASSLAGAGNTIYF. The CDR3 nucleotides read TGCGCCAGCAGCTTGGCCGGGGCTGGAAACACCATATATTTT.

The CDR3 spells CASSGGDNEQFF. The CDR3 bases are TGTGCCAGCAGCGGAGGAGACAATGAGCAGTTCTTC. V gene TRBV11-3 combines with J gene TRBJ2-1, with a tentative D call TRBD2 (5 bases). CDR1 and CDR2 (germline): SGHNT, YENEEA. Trimming cost V 5 bases and J 5 bases, with 7 bases left between them. This CDR3 comprises 12 residues.

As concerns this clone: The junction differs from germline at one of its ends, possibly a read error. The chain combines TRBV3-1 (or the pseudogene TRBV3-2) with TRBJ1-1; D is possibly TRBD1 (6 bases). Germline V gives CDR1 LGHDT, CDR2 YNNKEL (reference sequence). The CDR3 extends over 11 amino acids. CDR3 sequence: CASSPGQITHF. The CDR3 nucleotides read TGTGCCAGCAGCCCTGGACAGATAACCCACTTT.

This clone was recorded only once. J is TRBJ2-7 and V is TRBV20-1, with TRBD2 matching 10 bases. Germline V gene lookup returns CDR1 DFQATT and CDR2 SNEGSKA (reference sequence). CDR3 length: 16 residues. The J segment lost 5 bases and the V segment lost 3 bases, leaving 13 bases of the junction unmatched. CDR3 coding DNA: TGCAGTGCTAGTTCGGAAAGCGGGGGGGCCCCCAACGAGCAGTACTTC. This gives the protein CSASSESGGAPNEQYF.

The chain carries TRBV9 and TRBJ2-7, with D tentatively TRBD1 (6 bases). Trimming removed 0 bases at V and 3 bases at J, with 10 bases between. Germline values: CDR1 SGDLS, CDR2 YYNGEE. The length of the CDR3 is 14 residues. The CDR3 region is CASSVVGDNYEQYF. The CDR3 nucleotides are TGTGCCAGCAGCGTAGTTGGGGACAACTACGAGCAGTACTTC.

The CDR3 is CASTVGRARSGNTIYF. CDR3 nucleotides: TGTGCCAGTACCGTCGGCAGGGCACGCTCTGGAAACACCATATATTTT. The chain combines TRBV19 with TRBJ1-3, with D perhaps TRBD1 (5 bases). Germline values: CDR1 LNHDA, CDR2 SQIVND (reference sequence). The CDR3 extends over 16 amino acids. V was cut by 7 bases and J by 0 bases, with 16 bases left in between.

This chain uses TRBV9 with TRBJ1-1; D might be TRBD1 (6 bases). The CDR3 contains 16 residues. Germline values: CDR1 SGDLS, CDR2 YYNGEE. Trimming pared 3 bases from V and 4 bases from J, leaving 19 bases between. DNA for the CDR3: TGTGCCAGCAGCGCCCTCCCCACAGGGCTCGGCACTGAAGCTTTCTTT. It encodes CASSALPTGLGTEAFF.

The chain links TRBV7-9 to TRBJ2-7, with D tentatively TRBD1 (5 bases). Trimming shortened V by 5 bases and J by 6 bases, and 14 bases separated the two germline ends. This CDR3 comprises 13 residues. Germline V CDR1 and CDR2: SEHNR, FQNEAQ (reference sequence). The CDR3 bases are TGTGCCAGCAGCCGGGCAGGGAATTCCGAGCAGTACTTC. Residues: CASSRAGNSEQYF.

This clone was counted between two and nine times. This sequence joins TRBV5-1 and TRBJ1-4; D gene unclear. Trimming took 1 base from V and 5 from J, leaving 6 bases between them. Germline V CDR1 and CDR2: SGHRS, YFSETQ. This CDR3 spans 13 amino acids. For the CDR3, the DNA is TGCGCCAGCAGCTTGTGGCAGAATGAAAAACTGTTTTTT. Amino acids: CASSLWQNEKLFF.

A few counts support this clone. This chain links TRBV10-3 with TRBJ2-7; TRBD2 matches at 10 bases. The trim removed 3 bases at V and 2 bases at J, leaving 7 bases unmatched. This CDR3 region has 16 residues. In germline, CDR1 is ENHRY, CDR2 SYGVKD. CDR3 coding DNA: TGTGCCATCAGTGATTACACTAGCGGGACTACCTACGAGCAGTACTTC. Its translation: CAISDYTSGTTYEQYF.

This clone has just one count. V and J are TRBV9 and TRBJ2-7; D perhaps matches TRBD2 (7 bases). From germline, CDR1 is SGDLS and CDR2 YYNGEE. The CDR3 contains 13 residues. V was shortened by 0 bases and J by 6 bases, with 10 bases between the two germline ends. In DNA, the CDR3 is TGTGCCAGCAGCGTAGCGGGGGGCGCCGAGCAGTACTTC. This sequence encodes CASSVAGGAEQYF.

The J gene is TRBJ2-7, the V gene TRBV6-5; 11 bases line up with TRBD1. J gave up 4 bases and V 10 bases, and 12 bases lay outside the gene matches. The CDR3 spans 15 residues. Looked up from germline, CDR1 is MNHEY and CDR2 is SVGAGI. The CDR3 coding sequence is TGTGCCACCTACAAACGGACAGGGGGCGCGTACGAGCAGTACTTC. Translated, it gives CATYKRTGGAYEQYF.

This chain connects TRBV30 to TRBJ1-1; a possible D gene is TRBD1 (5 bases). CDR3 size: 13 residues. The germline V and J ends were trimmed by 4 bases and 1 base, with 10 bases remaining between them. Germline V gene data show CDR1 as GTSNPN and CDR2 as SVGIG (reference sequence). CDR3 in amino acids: CAWTLGQNTEAFF. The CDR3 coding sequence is TGTGCCTGGACTCTCGGACAGAACACTGAAGCTTTCTTT.

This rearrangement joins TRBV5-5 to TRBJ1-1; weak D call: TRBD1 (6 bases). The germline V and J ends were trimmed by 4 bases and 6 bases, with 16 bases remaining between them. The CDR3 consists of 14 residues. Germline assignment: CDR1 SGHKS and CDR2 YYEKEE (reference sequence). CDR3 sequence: CASSPRTDFSEAFF. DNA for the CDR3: TGTGCCAGCAGCCCGAGGACAGATTTCTCTGAAGCTTTCTTT.

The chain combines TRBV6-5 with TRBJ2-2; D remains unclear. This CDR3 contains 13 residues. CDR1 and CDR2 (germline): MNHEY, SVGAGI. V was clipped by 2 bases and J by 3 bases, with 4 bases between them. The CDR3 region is CASSYIDTGELFF. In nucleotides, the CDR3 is TGTGCCAGCAGTTACATCGACACCGGGGAGCTGTTTTTT.

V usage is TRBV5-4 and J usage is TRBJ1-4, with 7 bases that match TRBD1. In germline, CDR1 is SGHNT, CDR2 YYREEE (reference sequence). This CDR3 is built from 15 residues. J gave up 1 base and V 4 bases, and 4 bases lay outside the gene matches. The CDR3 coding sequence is TGTGCCAGCAGCCAGTGGGACAGAACTAATGAAAAACTGTTTTTT. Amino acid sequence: CASSQWDRTNEKLFF.

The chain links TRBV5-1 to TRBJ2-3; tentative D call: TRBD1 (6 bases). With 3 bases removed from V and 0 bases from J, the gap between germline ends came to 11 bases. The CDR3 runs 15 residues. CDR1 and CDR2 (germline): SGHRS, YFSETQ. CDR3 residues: CASSSGTLSTDTQYF. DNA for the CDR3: TGCGCCAGCAGCTCCGGGACACTTAGCACAGATACGCAGTATTTT.

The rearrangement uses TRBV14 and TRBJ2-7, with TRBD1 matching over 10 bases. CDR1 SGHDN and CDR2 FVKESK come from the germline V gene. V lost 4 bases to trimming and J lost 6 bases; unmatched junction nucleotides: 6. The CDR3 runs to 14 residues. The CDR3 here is CASSLGTGVLEQYF. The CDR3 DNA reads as TGTGCCAGCAGCCTCGGGACAGGGGTTCTCGAGCAGTACTTC.

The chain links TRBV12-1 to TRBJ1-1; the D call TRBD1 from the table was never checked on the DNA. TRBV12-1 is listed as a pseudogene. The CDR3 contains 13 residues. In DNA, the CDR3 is TGTGCCACGCCAAGACAGGGACGAACTGAAGCTTTCTTT. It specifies CATPRQGRTEAFF.